The source of this TCR beta chain is a study of persistence of HIV-infected CD4 T cells. Background on the study: A couple of participants gave one leukapheresis sample; others gave up to roughly 180 mL blood repeatedly. Study-level findings and limits: The rare CMV-responding cells with HIV-1 proviruses were not separately TCR-sequenced.

Notes on this clone: Its antigen is not identified.

The libraries were made with immunoSEQ version 4 in survey mode. Some clones are missing from TCRdb's copy, which holds only in-frame ones; the method was immunoSEQ multiplex PCR. Counted here are roughly 32,000 clones, roughly four fifths occurring once; the ten biggest clones make up 18%. An overlapping HIV-1 Gag peptide pool stimulated these cells at approximately 1 ug/peptide/mL. Sorted nonresponding memory CD4+ T cells were CD40L-negative, CD69-negative, CD45RO-high. Donors were HIV-1-infected adults who began suppressive ART during chronic infection. Germline CDR1 MNHEY, CDR2 SVGAGI. CDR3 length: 15 amino acids. V was trimmed by 7 bases and J by 0 bases, leaving 15 bases between them.

Here the sequenced sample was CD4+ T cells sorted from PBMCs after approximately 19-hour stimulation, taken from a patient who received antiretroviral therapy. The J gene is TRBJ1-1, the V gene TRBV6-5, with D uncertain. This clonotype originated in an adult woman with HIV who was CMV-seropositive. DNA for the CDR3: TGTGCCAGCAAGCCCAATTCAGGCATGAACACTGAAGCTTTCTTT. As protein: CASKPNSGMNTEAFF.